Listed here are 9 T cell receptor beta chains from one sample, sequenced in a study of T cell responses to AZD1222 COVID-19 vaccine. The method was immunoSEQ multiplex PCR; TCRdb's version includes in-frame clones alone and lacks a portion of them. The sample records just under 95,000 clones, over 75% being singletons. Sample: peripheral blood, taken on day 0 of AZD1222 vaccination. These receptors were taken from an adult in good health.

The CDR3 spells CASSPAEANQPQHF. The DNA for the CDR3 is TGTGCCAGCAGCCCTGCAGAGGCCAATCAGCCCCAGCATTTT. The chain couples TRBV3-1 (or the pseudogene TRBV3-2) to TRBJ1-5; D is unclear. Germline V gives CDR1 LGHDT, CDR2 YNNKEL (reference sequence). V lost 4 bases and J lost 3, with 10 bases in between. The CDR3 runs to 14 residues.

In regard to this clone: An end of the junction does not agree with germline; a read error may underlie this. V usage is TRBV11-2 and J usage is TRBJ2-7; D is unclear. CDR1 SGHAT and CDR2 FQNNGV come from the germline V gene. The CDR3 has 14 amino acids. The CDR3 DNA is TGTGCCAGCTCCTACAGAGGTTCCTCCGACGAGCAGTACTTC. Encoded protein: CASSYRGSSDEQYF.

This clone was picked up one time. Other DNA sequences within the sample encode an identical CDR3. This chain links TRBV28 with TRBJ1-1; D gene unclear. V lost 6 bases to trimming and J lost 0 bases, with 20 bases between them. The CDR3 is 17 amino acids. Per the germline V gene, CDR1 is MDHEN and CDR2 is SYDVKM. CDR3 coding DNA: TGTGCCAGCAGCCTCGAGAAAGGTTCCAAGATGAACACTGAAGCTTTCTTT. Its translation: CASSLEKGSKMNTEAFF.

Only a few counts were recorded for this clone. The genes are TRBV4-1 and TRBJ2-7; the D gene is possibly TRBD2 (6 bases). This CDR3 comprises 16 residues. Germline CDR1 and CDR2: MGHRA and YSYEKL. The V and J ends lost 1 base and 2 bases respectively, with 15 bases between them. CDR3 coding DNA: TGCGCCAGCAGCCAAGGAGGAGGGACGGGAGCCTACGAGCAGTACTTC. It codes for CASSQGGGTGAYEQYF.

The rearrangement links TRBV24-1 to TRBJ2-7, with TRBD2 as a possible D gene (5 bases). Germline loops: CDR1 KGHDR, CDR2 SFDVKD. This CDR3 spans 12 amino acids. Trimming removed 0 bases from V and 9 bases from J, with 8 bases in between. CDR3 loop: CATSDLTGRQYF. Written as DNA, the CDR3 is TGTGCCACCAGTGATTTGACGGGGAGGCAGTACTTC.

This clone was observed a single time. The genes are TRBV12-5 and TRBJ1-4; the match to TRBD1 covers 7 bases. Trimming removed 6 bases from V and 8 bases from J; junction bases left unmatched: 6. The length of the CDR3 is 13 residues. Germline loops: CDR1 LGHNT, CDR2 FRNRAP. CDR3 nucleotides: TGTGCTAGTGGAACAGGGGCTGAGGAAAAACTGTTTTTT. It is translated as CASGTGAEEKLFF.

The rearrangement uses TRBV3-1 (or the pseudogene TRBV3-2) and TRBJ2-5; TRBD1 aligns across 9 bases. The J segment lost 2 bases and the V segment lost 5 bases, leaving 12 bases of the junction unmatched. CDR1 is LGHDT and CDR2 is YNNKEL in the germline V gene (reference sequence). This CDR3 has 17 residues. In DNA, the CDR3 is TGTGCCAGCAGCTTTACCGGGACAGGGAAGGGGCAAGAGACCCAGTACTTC. Residues: CASSFTGTGKGQETQYF.

The chain joins TRBV7-2 to TRBJ2-2; perhaps TRBD2 as D (5 bases). Trimming removed 5 bases from V and 5 bases from J, with 18 bases in between. This CDR3 is built from 16 residues. CDR1 and CDR2 from the germline V gene are SGHTA and FQGNSA. CDR3 nucleotides: TGTGCCAGCAGCCCCCATGGAGGCGATTCAACCGGGGAGCTGTTTTTT. As protein: CASSPHGGDSTGELFF.

The chain is built from TRBV12-3 or TRBV12-4 and TRBJ2-7, with D possibly TRBD1 on 6 matching bases. This CDR3 spans 12 amino acids. V was shortened by 3 bases and J by 6 bases, with 9 bases between the two germline ends. The chain's CDR3 is CASSLGAGEQYF. The DNA for the CDR3 is TGTGCCAGCAGTTTGGGGGCAGGCGAGCAGTACTTC.